This T cell receptor beta chain was profiled in a study of T-cell reconstitution after alpha-beta-depleted transplantation in children. Broader study findings: A year had passed since transplant, and T-cell counts and diversity by then came mostly from newly produced T cells. Some patients owed their high day-60 TCRbeta diversity to surviving recipient T cells and thymic progenitors. The study reportedly traced alpha-beta T cells about two months after transplant to several hundred expanded graft clones.

The authors prepared the TCRbeta library with unique molecular identifiers. TCRdb independently ran MiXCR on the PCR reads; one entry per CDR3 protein. The data contain hundreds of thousands of distinct CDR3 sequences, 13% of them seen just once; the ten biggest clones take up 2.2%. Comments on this clonotype: Its target is not known.

The sequence came from a male patient younger than 18 who had a stem cell transplant for acute myeloid leukemia, so the T cells may come from the graft donor. The sequenced sample was PBMCs, mostly from graft donor cells, obtained 360 days after TCRalphabeta/CD19-depleted stem cell transplant.

The CDR3 is CSAPPGQGVNEQFF. The CDR3 DNA follows: TGCAGTGCACCACCGGGACAAGGGGTCAATGAGCAGTTCTTC. The V gene is TRBV20-1, the J gene TRBJ2-1, with D perhaps matching TRBD1 (6 bases). V lost 6 bases and J 6 bases, leaving 18 bases between the germline ends. The CDR3 consists of 14 residues. Germline loops: CDR1 DFQATT, CDR2 SNEGSKA (reference sequence).